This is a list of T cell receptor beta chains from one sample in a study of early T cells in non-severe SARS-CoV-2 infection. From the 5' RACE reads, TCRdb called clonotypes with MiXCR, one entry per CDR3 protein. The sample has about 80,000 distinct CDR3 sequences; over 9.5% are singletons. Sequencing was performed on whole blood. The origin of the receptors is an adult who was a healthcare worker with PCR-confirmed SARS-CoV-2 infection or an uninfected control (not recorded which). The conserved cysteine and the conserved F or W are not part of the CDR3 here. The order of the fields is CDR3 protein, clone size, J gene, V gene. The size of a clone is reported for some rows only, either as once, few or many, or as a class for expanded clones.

CDR3aa: ASSISGTTNEQY; abundance: few; j_gene: TRBJ2-7; v_gene: TRBV28
CDR3aa: ASSLEAGGVPEQY; abundance: -; j_gene: TRBJ2-7; v_gene: TRBV5-1
CDR3aa: SAKRSGSTDTQY; abundance: many; j_gene: TRBJ2-3; v_gene: TRBV20-1
CDR3aa: ASSLLAGVPTGELF; abundance: -; j_gene: TRBJ2-2; v_gene: TRBV6-5
CDR3aa: ASSLVGSGSYEQY; abundance: -; j_gene: TRBJ2-7; v_gene: TRBV12-3/TRBV12-4
CDR3aa: ASRRLAASTDTQY; abundance: many; j_gene: TRBJ2-3; v_gene: TRBV27
CDR3aa: SAPDRGRSAEAF; abundance: few; j_gene: TRBJ1-1; v_gene: TRBV20-1
CDR3aa: SASLPTSGIAYEQY; abundance: -; j_gene: TRBJ2-7; v_gene: TRBV20-1
CDR3aa: ASSRGDTQY; abundance: many; j_gene: TRBJ2-3; v_gene: TRBV7-3
CDR3aa: ASSLREGLNTGELF; abundance: many; j_gene: TRBJ2-2; v_gene: TRBV4-1
CDR3aa: ASSYTGADTQY; abundance: -; j_gene: TRBJ2-3; v_gene: TRBV6-5
CDR3aa: ASSLVGLFYASTDTQY; abundance: many; j_gene: TRBJ2-3; v_gene: TRBV27
CDR3aa: ASSQDVGQIYGYT; abundance: -; j_gene: TRBJ1-2; v_gene: TRBV4-2
CDR3aa: SAPDRGHTEAF; abundance: -; j_gene: TRBJ1-1; v_gene: TRBV20-1
CDR3aa: ASSLLLADGTDTQY; abundance: few; j_gene: TRBJ2-3; v_gene: TRBV27
CDR3aa: ASSQGGGLDTQY; abundance: -; j_gene: TRBJ2-3; v_gene: TRBV3-1
CDR3aa: ASTASWSSGNTIY; abundance: -; j_gene: TRBJ1-3; v_gene: TRBV3-1
CDR3aa: ASSPPSGASTDTQY; abundance: many; j_gene: TRBJ2-3; v_gene: TRBV9
CDR3aa: ASNLPGYGYT; abundance: many; j_gene: TRBJ1-2; v_gene: TRBV25-1
CDR3aa: SARESGAGYT; abundance: many; j_gene: TRBJ1-2; v_gene: TRBV20-1
CDR3aa: ASSSQPAGGNEQF; abundance: few; j_gene: TRBJ2-1; v_gene: TRBV28
CDR3aa: ASRDSPYGYT; abundance: few; j_gene: TRBJ1-2; v_gene: TRBV27
CDR3aa: ASSSGGTNTGELF; abundance: few; j_gene: TRBJ2-2; v_gene: TRBV7-6
CDR3aa: ASSWLAGVDNEQF; abundance: -; j_gene: TRBJ2-1; v_gene: TRBV7-3
CDR3aa: ASSPPRGSSYEQY; abundance: -; j_gene: TRBJ2-7; v_gene: TRBV28
CDR3aa: ASSTQLAGLAKNIQY; abundance: few; j_gene: TRBJ2-4; v_gene: TRBV11-2
CDR3aa: SVVQSSYNEQF; abundance: -; j_gene: TRBJ2-1; v_gene: TRBV29-1
CDR3aa: ASSLALGRPEQF; abundance: many; j_gene: TRBJ2-1; v_gene: TRBV5-1
CDR3aa: ATSRDPGPGSPLH; abundance: few; j_gene: TRBJ1-6; v_gene: TRBV15
CDR3aa: ASSGFSGLAPDRYYEQY; abundance: -; j_gene: TRBJ2-7; v_gene: TRBV2
CDR3aa: ASSLGGRARSEQF; abundance: many; j_gene: TRBJ2-1; v_gene: TRBV7-3
CDR3aa: SAGGLAGGQEQY; abundance: many; j_gene: TRBJ2-7; v_gene: TRBV20-1
CDR3aa: ASSLPPGGESYEQY; abundance: -; j_gene: TRBJ2-7; v_gene: TRBV7-9
CDR3aa: ASSPLAGVSYEQY; abundance: few; j_gene: TRBJ2-7; v_gene: TRBV3-1
CDR3aa: ASSLRRGTQY; abundance: many; j_gene: TRBJ2-5; v_gene: TRBV7-2
CDR3aa: ASSLATGKQANEQF; abundance: few; j_gene: TRBJ2-1; v_gene: TRBV11-2
CDR3aa: ASSLPQGVHTEAF; abundance: few; j_gene: TRBJ1-1; v_gene: TRBV28
CDR3aa: ASSFLGAASSYNEQF; abundance: -; j_gene: TRBJ2-1; v_gene: TRBV7-9
CDR3aa: ASSLFRDSYEQY; abundance: -; j_gene: TRBJ2-7; v_gene: TRBV3-1
CDR3aa: SAMTLTSYEQY; abundance: -; j_gene: TRBJ2-7; v_gene: TRBV20-1
CDR3aa: SASGGTSGSETDTQY; abundance: few; j_gene: TRBJ2-3; v_gene: TRBV20-1
CDR3aa: ASSYPRGQFYTGSCF; abundance: -; j_gene: TRBJ2-2; v_gene: TRBV9
CDR3aa: ASSPTGIPYEQY; abundance: -; j_gene: TRBJ2-7; v_gene: TRBV27
CDR3aa: ASSLLEPRTQY; abundance: few; j_gene: TRBJ2-3; v_gene: TRBV5-4
CDR3aa: ASSRIGATNEKLF; abundance: many; j_gene: TRBJ1-4; v_gene: TRBV5-1
CDR3aa: ASSFPRQNTEAF; abundance: -; j_gene: TRBJ1-1; v_gene: TRBV11-2